This TCR beta chain originates from a study of blood T cell repertoires in COVID-19. The CDR3 is 13 amino acids. Trimming removed 7 bases from V and 5 bases from J, with 14 bases in between. From germline, CDR1 is MDHEN and CDR2 SYDVKM. Per the original methods: It was from reference gene primer amplification that nucleated cell counts were estimated. The assay was immunoSEQ multiplex PCR, and TCRdb's table has in-frame clones only and misses some. V and J calls and clone size come straight from that table; D and trimming were deduced from the DNA. The sample carries 150,000 to 200,000 clones, about four fifths recorded once.

This chain uses TRBV28 with TRBJ1-2; perhaps TRBD1 as D (6 bases). The sequenced material came from peripheral blood. This sequence was found in a man aged 65-85 years with active or convalescent COVID-19. The CDR3 coding sequence is TGTGCCAGCACCTTGGGGGCTAGGTATGGCTACACCTTC. Protein product: CASTLGARYGYTF.